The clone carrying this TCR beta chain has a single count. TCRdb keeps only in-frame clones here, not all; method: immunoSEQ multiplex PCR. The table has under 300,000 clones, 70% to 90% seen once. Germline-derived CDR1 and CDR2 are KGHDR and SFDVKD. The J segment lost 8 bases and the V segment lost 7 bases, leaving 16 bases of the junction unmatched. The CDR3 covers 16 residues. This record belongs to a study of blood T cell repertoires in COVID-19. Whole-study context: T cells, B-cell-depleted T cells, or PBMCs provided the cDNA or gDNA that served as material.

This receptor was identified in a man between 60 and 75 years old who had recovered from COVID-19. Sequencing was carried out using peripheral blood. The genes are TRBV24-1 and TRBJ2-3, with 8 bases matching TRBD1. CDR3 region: CATRHISATGEGTQYF. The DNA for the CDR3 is TGTGCCACCAGACACATTAGTGCGACAGGGGAAGGTACGCAGTATTTT.